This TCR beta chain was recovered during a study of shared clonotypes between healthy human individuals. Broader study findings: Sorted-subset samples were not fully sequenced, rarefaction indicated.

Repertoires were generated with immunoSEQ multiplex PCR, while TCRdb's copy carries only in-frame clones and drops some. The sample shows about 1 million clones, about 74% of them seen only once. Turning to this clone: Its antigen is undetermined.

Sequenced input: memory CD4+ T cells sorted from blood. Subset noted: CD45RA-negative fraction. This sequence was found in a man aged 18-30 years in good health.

CDR3 protein: CASSVGQTVAGNTIYF. DNA for the CDR3: TGTGCCAGCAGCGTGGGGCAGACAGTGGCTGGAAACACCATATATTTT. V gene TRBV7-2 combines with J gene TRBJ1-3; weak D call: TRBD1 (5 bases). Germline values: CDR1 SGHTA, CDR2 FQGNSA. Trimming left V 5 bases short and J 2 bases short, with 16 bases between. The CDR3 is made up of 16 amino acids.